The rows below give T cell receptor beta chains drawn from one sample of a study of T-cell reconstitution after alpha-beta-depleted transplantation in children. TCRdb independently ran MiXCR on the PCR reads; one entry per CDR3 protein. The data contain about a million distinct CDR3 sequences, about 29% of them singletons. The specimen was PBMCs, mostly from graft donor cells, collected 360 days after TCRalphabeta/CD19-depleted stem cell transplant. The receptors shown here come from a boy under three years old who had a stem cell transplant for SCID, so the T cells may come from the graft donor. Both conserved end residues are part of each CDR3. Each record gives: CDR3 DNA, CDR3 protein, J gene, clone size, D gene, V gene. D genes are given only for firm matches. A row's size may be missing; if present it is once, few, many or a size class.

CDR3 DNA: TGTGCCAGCAGCCCCCCAAGGGGGCTGGGCGAGCAGTACTTC
CDR3 protein: CASSPPRGLGEQYF
J gene: TRBJ2-7
clone size: once
D gene: TRBD1
V gene: TRBV12-3/TRBV12-4

CDR3 DNA: TGCGCCAGCAGCAGAACAGGGGTCCATAACACTGAAGCTTTCTTT
CDR3 protein: CASSRTGVHNTEAFF
J gene: TRBJ1-1
clone size: few
D gene: TRBD1
V gene: TRBV5-1

CDR3 DNA: TGTGCCACCAGCAGAGATCCAGGGATGGGCACCGGGGAGCTGTTTTTT
CDR3 protein: CATSRDPGMGTGELFF
J gene: TRBJ2-2
clone size: NA
D gene: NA
V gene: TRBV15

CDR3 DNA: TGTGCCAGTAGTATAACCCCATTGACAGGGAGAGTGCACAATGAGCAGTTCTTC
CDR3 protein: CASSITPLTGRVHNEQFF
J gene: TRBJ2-1
clone size: NA
D gene: TRBD1
V gene: TRBV19

CDR3 DNA: TGTGCCAGCAGCTCTCCGGGACAGCGATTATCCTACGAGCAGTACTTC
CDR3 protein: CASSSPGQRLSYEQYF
J gene: TRBJ2-7
clone size: few
D gene: TRBD1
V gene: TRBV7-2

CDR3 DNA: TGTGCCAGTAGTCGACGGGACAGTAACTACGAGCAGTACTTC
CDR3 protein: CASSRRDSNYEQYF
J gene: TRBJ2-7
clone size: few
D gene: TRBD1
V gene: TRBV19

CDR3 DNA: TGCAGTGCTAGAAGGGGGGGCCTCTACAATGAGCAGTTCTTC
CDR3 protein: CSARRGGLYNEQFF
J gene: TRBJ2-1
clone size: NA
D gene: NA
V gene: TRBV20-1

CDR3 DNA: TGTGCCAGCGTGGGACAACCGAACACTGAAGCTTTCTTT
CDR3 protein: CASVGQPNTEAFF
J gene: TRBJ1-1
clone size: NA
D gene: NA
V gene: TRBV7-2

CDR3 DNA: TGTGCCAGCAGCTTGGCCTTAGCGGGGACGAGCTCCTACGAGCAGTACTTC
CDR3 protein: CASSLALAGTSSYEQYF
J gene: TRBJ2-7
clone size: few
D gene: TRBD2
V gene: TRBV5-6

CDR3 DNA: TGTGCCAGCAACAGGGGGGGCTACGAGCAGTACTTC
CDR3 protein: CASNRGGYEQYF
J gene: TRBJ2-7
clone size: few
D gene: NA
V gene: TRBV28

CDR3 DNA: TGTGCCATCGAAGCCGGGACAGGCCCCTACGAGCAGTACTTC
CDR3 protein: CAIEAGTGPYEQYF
J gene: TRBJ2-7
clone size: few
D gene: TRBD1
V gene: TRBV10-3

CDR3 DNA: TGTGCCAGCAGCACCCGACAGGGGGCCGGGGAGACCCAGTACTTC
CDR3 protein: CASSTRQGAGETQYF
J gene: TRBJ2-5
clone size: NA
D gene: TRBD1
V gene: TRBV13

CDR3 DNA: TGTGCCAGCAGTTACCTTCTAGCGGGGGTGTCGGAGCAGTTCTTC
CDR3 protein: CASSYLLAGVSEQFF
J gene: TRBJ2-1
clone size: NA
D gene: TRBD2
V gene: TRBV6-5

CDR3 DNA: TGCGCCAGCAGCTTGACCACGGACACTGAAGCTTTCTTT
CDR3 protein: CASSLTTDTEAFF
J gene: TRBJ1-1
clone size: NA
D gene: NA
V gene: TRBV5-1

CDR3 DNA: TGCAGCGGTTATGTAGACACCGGGGAGCTGTTTTTT
CDR3 protein: CSGYVDTGELFF
J gene: TRBJ2-2
clone size: few
D gene: NA
V gene: TRBV29-1

CDR3 DNA: TGCAGTGCCCAGACTTATTACGAGCAGTACTTC
CDR3 protein: CSAQTYYEQYF
J gene: TRBJ2-7
clone size: NA
D gene: NA
V gene: TRBV20-1

CDR3 DNA: TGTGCCAGCAGCTTATTCCCCTCAGCGGGGGGGCCGGGGTCCTACGAGCAGTACTTC
CDR3 protein: CASSLFPSAGGPGSYEQYF
J gene: TRBJ2-7
clone size: NA
D gene: TRBD2
V gene: TRBV7-6

CDR3 DNA: TGTGCCAGCAGCGAGGAAAGGGGCAAGAGTAGCTCCTACGAGCAGTACTTC
CDR3 protein: CASSEERGKSSSYEQYF
J gene: TRBJ2-7
clone size: NA
D gene: NA
V gene: TRBV12-3/TRBV12-4

CDR3 DNA: TGTGCCAGCTCAACCCGACAGGGGCGGGCCTACGAGCAGTACTTC
CDR3 protein: CASSTRQGRAYEQYF
J gene: TRBJ2-7
clone size: NA
D gene: TRBD1
V gene: TRBV18

CDR3 DNA: TGCAGCGCACTAGCAAGGGAACAAGAGACCCAGTACTTC
CDR3 protein: CSALAREQETQYF
J gene: TRBJ2-5
clone size: NA
D gene: NA
V gene: TRBV20-1

CDR3 DNA: TGCGCCAGCAGCTTAGACTCGGCCGGGGAGCTGTTTTTT
CDR3 protein: CASSLDSAGELFF
J gene: TRBJ2-2
clone size: few
D gene: NA
V gene: TRBV5-1

CDR3 DNA: TGTGCCAGCAGCGAAAACCCAGAACCCTACAATGAGCAGTTCTTC
CDR3 protein: CASSENPEPYNEQFF
J gene: TRBJ2-1
clone size: NA
D gene: NA
V gene: TRBV9

CDR3 DNA: TGTGCCACCAGCAGAGATCGTGCGGGCTCCTACGAGCAGTACTTC
CDR3 protein: CATSRDRAGSYEQYF
J gene: TRBJ2-7
clone size: NA
D gene: NA
V gene: TRBV15

CDR3 DNA: TGTGCCAGCAGTGGCCCCGCTAGCGGGGTCACAGATACGCAGTATTTT
CDR3 protein: CASSGPASGVTDTQYF
J gene: TRBJ2-3
clone size: NA
D gene: TRBD2
V gene: TRBV12-3/TRBV12-4

CDR3 DNA: TGTGCCAGCAGGCGCCGTGCTGGTAATTCACCCCTCCACTTT
CDR3 protein: CASRRRAGNSPLHF
J gene: TRBJ1-6
clone size: few
D gene: NA
V gene: TRBV28

CDR3 DNA: TGTGCCAGCAGCGACGGACAGGGGGCGCGGAGCGGGGAGCTGTTTTTT
CDR3 protein: CASSDGQGARSGELFF
J gene: TRBJ2-2
clone size: NA
D gene: TRBD1
V gene: TRBV6-1

CDR3 DNA: TGCGCCAGCAGCTTGCCGCGGGGAACAAATACGCAGTATTTT
CDR3 protein: CASSLPRGTNTQYF
J gene: TRBJ2-3
clone size: NA
D gene: NA
V gene: TRBV5-1